This passage covers 22 T cell receptor beta chains from one sample sequenced in a study of shared T cell receptors in the human thymus. Here immunoSEQ multiplex PCR was the method, and the copy in TCRdb shows in-frame clones only, minus some. The top ten clones hold around 0.012% of a sample with roughly 550,000 clones, about four fifths of them seen once. This sample was also put to use in a study of human thymus T cells.

The material sequenced was thymocytes. These receptors all come from a boy younger than two with a congenital heart defect.

This clone occurred a few times. This chain uses TRBV29-1 with TRBJ2-7; 10 positions match TRBD2. Germline lookup yields CDR1 SQVTM and CDR2 ANQGSEA. After removal of 7 bases from V and 7 bases from J, the junction contained 13 bases not matched to a gene. The CDR3 totals 14 residues. The CDR3: CSAFLAGEVGEQYF. Here the CDR3 DNA reads TGCAGCGCTTTCCTAGCGGGAGAGGTGGGGGAGCAGTACTTC.

This chain links TRBV11-2 with TRBJ2-4; tentatively, D is TRBD2 (5 bases). Trimming took 4 bases from V and 0 from J, leaving 10 bases between them. CDR1 and CDR2 (germline): SGHAT, FQNNGV. This CDR3 region has 15 residues. The CDR3: CASSSRGLAKNIQYF. DNA of the CDR3: TGTGCCAGCAGCTCTCGGGGTCTAGCCAAAAACATTCAGTACTTC.

The chain employs TRBV5-1 and TRBJ1-2; maybe TRBD1 (5 bases). V shed 1 base and J shed 6 bases, with 10 bases lying between them. Germline values: CDR1 SGHRS, CDR2 YFSETQ. The length of the CDR3 is 13 residues. The CDR3 DNA is TGCGCCAGCAGCTTGCGCCGGGGGGATGGCTACACCTTC. Amino acid sequence: CASSLRRGDGYTF.

The chain has TRBV27 and TRBJ2-2; D is undetermined. V was cut by 7 bases and J by 5 bases, with 14 bases left in between. The germline V gene has CDR1 MNHEY and CDR2 SMNVEV (reference sequence). CDR3 length equals 14 residues. The CDR3 nucleotides read TGTGCCAGCACCGAGCGCTTAGGAACCGGGGAGCTGTTTTTT. Amino acid sequence: CASTERLGTGELFF.

The chain is built from TRBV27 and TRBJ2-7; TRBD2 matches 15 bases. The germline V gene has CDR1 MNHEY and CDR2 SMNVEV (reference sequence). The CDR3 runs 17 residues. V was pared by 3 bases and J by 4 bases, with 7 bases of the junction left unmatched. The CDR3 DNA follows: TGTGCCAGCAGTTTTTACGGACTAGCGGGAGGGTTATACGAGCAGTACTTC. Translation: CASSFYGLAGGLYEQYF.

The rearrangement joins TRBV1 to TRBJ2-5; TRBD2, as called in the table, went unchecked against the DNA. TRBV1 is a listed pseudogene. The CDR3 runs to 17 residues. The CDR3 region is CTSSPRVAGGPGETQYF. In nucleotides, the CDR3 is TGCACCAGCAGCCCTCGGGTAGCGGGAGGGCCGGGAGAGACCCAGTACTTC.

The rearrangement links TRBV11-3 to TRBJ2-4; no clear D gene. The V end lost 0 bases, the J end lost 0 bases, and 9 bases lay between the germline ends. Germline V gives CDR1 SGHNT, CDR2 YENEEA. The CDR3 runs to 16 residues. Here the CDR3 reads CASSLDTSLAKNIQYF. CDR3 bases: TGTGCCAGCAGCTTAGATACAAGTCTAGCCAAAAACATTCAGTACTTC.

This clone was counted once. This chain connects TRBV5-1 to TRBJ1-1; D ambiguous. There are 13 residues in the CDR3. Trimming shortened V by 3 bases and J by 3 bases, and 9 bases separated the two germline ends. Germline V gives CDR1 SGHRS, CDR2 YFSETQ. CDR3 DNA sequence: TGCGCCAGCAGCTCGTACCGGGACACTGAAGCTTTCTTT. Translating it yields CASSSYRDTEAFF.

This sequence joins TRBV10-2 and TRBJ2-2; no clear D. The germline V gene has CDR1 WSHSY and CDR2 SAAADI. This CDR3 is 11 amino acids long. The germline V and J ends were trimmed by 3 bases and 9 bases, with 5 bases remaining between them. The CDR3 region has the DNA TGCGCCAGCAGTGAAAACAGGGAGCTGTTTTTT. Translated: CASSENRELFF.

The gene calls are TRBV7-9 and TRBJ1-1; maybe TRBD1 (5 bases). CDR1 is SEHNR and CDR2 is FQNEAQ in the germline V gene (reference sequence). This CDR3 has 13 residues. V gave up 3 bases and J gave up 4 bases, with 9 bases separating them. The CDR3 DNA reads as TGTGCCAGCAGCTTGGGGGGGGGCACTGAAGCTTTCTTT. This sequence encodes CASSLGGGTEAFF. Full variable domain (missing parts from reference TRBV7-9 and TRBJ1-1): DTGVSQNPRHKITKRGQNVTFRCDPISEHNRLYWYRQTLGQGPEFLTYFQNEAQLEKSRLLSDRFSAERPKGSFSTLEIQRTEQGDSAMYLCASSLGGGTEAFFGQGTRLTVV.

The chain links TRBV7-6 to TRBJ2-5; weak D call: TRBD1 (6 bases). This CDR3 is 17 amino acids long. The germline V gene encodes CDR1 SGHVS and CDR2 FNYEAQ. Trimming took off 1 base at V and 4 bases at J, with 19 bases between the two ends. CDR3 sequence reads: CASSLVSTGQPSETQYF. The CDR3 bases are TGTGCCAGCAGCTTAGTCTCTACCGGACAGCCCTCAGAGACCCAGTACTTC.

V is TRBV6-1 and J is TRBJ2-3; 14 bases line up with TRBD2. The germline V gene has CDR1 MNHNS and CDR2 SASEGT. The CDR3 is made up of 18 amino acids. Trimming at V came to 3 bases and at J to 5 bases, leaving 10 bases not matched to a gene. CDR3 protein: CASSDESGTSGRIDTQYF. The DNA for the CDR3 is TGTGCCAGCAGTGATGAGAGCGGGACTAGCGGGAGAATAGATACGCAGTATTTT.

This chain connects TRBV28 to TRBJ2-7; 10 positions match TRBD1. The CDR3 consists of 18 residues. V gave up 4 bases and J gave up 4 bases; unmatched junction bases: 16. Germline V lookup: CDR1 MDHEN, CDR2 SYDVKM. CDR3 nucleotide sequence: TGTGCCAGCAGTTCAGGGCCAGACAGGGGGCCTTCTCCTTACGAGCAGTACTTC. This encodes CASSSGPDRGPSPYEQYF.

As regards this clone: A junction boundary mismatches the germline segment, possibly from a read error. The chain employs TRBV7-7 and TRBJ2-1; 7 nucleotides agree with TRBD2. Germline CDR1 and CDR2: SSHAT and FNYEAQ (reference sequence). There are 22 residues in the CDR3. CDR3: CASSLAAQASGPAGFSYNEQFF. The CDR3 DNA reads as TGTGCTAGCAGCTTAGCGGCCCAGGCTAGCGGTCCCGCAGGTTTTTCCTACAATGAGCAGTTCTTC.

The chain links TRBV13 to TRBJ1-1; no clear D. Germline V gene sequence: CDR1 PRHDT, CDR2 FYEKMQ (reference sequence). Between the trimmed V and J ends, which lost 5 bases and 2 bases, there was a span of 15 bases. The CDR3 sequence is 15 residues long. The CDR3 bases are TGTGCCAGCAGCCCCCTTACCCACAGTAACACTGAAGCTTTCTTT. Residues: CASSPLTHSNTEAFF. The variable domain in full, with the rest retrieved from reference TRBV13 and TRBJ1-1, is AAGVIQSPRHLIKEKRETATLKCYPIPRHDTVYWYQQGPGQDPQFLISFYEKMQSDKGSIPDRFSAQQFSDYHSELNMSSLELGDSALYFCASSPLTHSNTEAFFGQGTRLTVV.

Worth noting for this clone: Within the sample, other DNA sequences also encode this same CDR3. The V gene is TRBV19, the J gene TRBJ1-1, with a possible D match to TRBD1 (6 bases). The CDR3 extends over 13 amino acids. Trimming took off 1 base at V and 4 bases at J, with 7 bases between the two ends. CDR1 and CDR2 (germline): LNHDA, SQIVND (reference sequence). The CDR3 DNA follows: TGTGCCAGTAGTATAGGAGGGGGCACTGAAGCTTTCTTT. This sequence encodes CASSIGGGTEAFF.

The rearrangement links TRBV19 to TRBJ2-1; 9 nucleotides agree with TRBD1. The ends lost 10 bases at V and 6 bases at J; junction bases unmatched: 13. This CDR3 region has 15 residues. Germline lookup yields CDR1 LNHDA and CDR2 SQIVND (reference sequence). CDR3 region: CATLPRDRDGNEQFF. Here the CDR3 DNA reads TGTGCCACCCTTCCCCGGGACAGGGATGGCAATGAGCAGTTCTTC.

This chain joins TRBV13 and TRBJ1-1, with TRBD1 matching 8 bases. The germline V gene has CDR1 PRHDT and CDR2 FYEKMQ (reference sequence). Trimming at V came to 0 bases and at J to 1 base, leaving 4 bases not matched to a gene. The CDR3 covers 16 residues. CDR3 region: CASSLGLGQGNTEAFF. The CDR3 DNA sequence: TGTGCCAGCAGCTTAGGCCTAGGACAGGGGAACACTGAAGCTTTCTTT.

The chain recombines TRBV2 with TRBJ2-3; 12 bases agree with TRBD2. There are 16 residues in the CDR3. V lost 6 bases, J lost 4 bases, and 8 bases stayed unmatched. Germline assignment: CDR1 SNHLY and CDR2 FYNNEI. In DNA, the CDR3 is TGTGCCAGCAGCCCAGGACTAGCGGGAAGGGCAGATACGCAGTATTTT. This sequence encodes CASSPGLAGRADTQYF.

A word on this clone: Without the conserved terminal phenylalanine or tryptophan, this CDR3 likely stems from a read error. The chain recombines TRBV6-5 with TRBJ1-2; tentative D call: TRBD1 (5 bases). The CDR3 sequence is 13 residues long. The ends were cut back, 2 bases at V and 5 bases at J, with 9 bases in the middle. Germline V lookup: CDR1 MNHEY, CDR2 SVGAGI. CDR3 in amino acids: CASSYPAGYGYTL. DNA for the CDR3: TGTGCCAGCAGTTACCCTGCAGGGTATGGCTACACCCTC.

The chain links TRBV6-6 to TRBJ1-2; 9 nucleotides match TRBD1. Germline V lookup: CDR1 MNHNY, CDR2 SVGAGI (reference sequence). CDR3 size: 14 residues. V shed 6 bases and J 2 bases; nucleotides not matched to a gene: 4. CDR3 nucleotide sequence: TGTGCCAGCAGGGACAGGGGAGGCAACTATGGCTACACCTTC. Protein product: CASRDRGGNYGYTF.

The gene calls are TRBV5-6 and TRBJ2-4; 7 positions match TRBD2. V trimming: 0 bases; J trimming: 0 bases; junction bases outside the gene matches: 9. Germline values: CDR1 SGHDT, CDR2 YYEEEE. The CDR3 has 18 amino acids. In DNA form, the CDR3 reads TGTGCCAGCAGCTTGGCCGAGGCTAGCGGATTAGCCAAAAACATTCAGTACTTC. It encodes CASSLAEASGLAKNIQYF.